This T cell receptor (beta chain) derives from a study of radiation and T cells in renal cell carcinoma. This clone appeared once. CDR3 length: 15 residues. V lost 0 bases and J 9 bases, leaving 17 bases between the germline ends. From germline, CDR1 is KGHSH and CDR2 LQKENI. Assay: immunoSEQ multiplex PCR; the TCRdb copy retains only in-frame clones and omits some. Here the sample spans about 130,000 clones, about 88% being singletons. The time point is: baseline pretreatment blood. Treatment defined: 15 Gy SBRT to primary tumor, nephrectomy 4 weeks later. This chain connects TRBV18 to TRBJ2-5; possible D gene TRBD2, 5 bases. The sample was blood, taken from a patient whose treatment included radiotherapy and nephrectomy. This TCR was sampled from a woman in her forties or fifties with renal cell carcinoma. The CDR3 protein is CASSPPATLKRAQYF. In DNA, the CDR3 is TGTGCCAGCTCACCACCTGCGACTCTCAAGAGGGCCCAGTACTTC. The variable domain in full, completed from reference TRBV18 and TRBJ2-5, reads NAGVMQNPRHLVRRRGQEARLRCSPMKGHSHVYWYRQLPEEGLKFMVYLQKENIIDESGMPKERFSAEFPKEGPSILRIQQVVRGDSAAYFCASSPPATLKRAQYFGPGTRLLVL.